This T cell receptor (beta chain) appears in the sequencing data of a study of blood T cell repertoires in COVID-19. Overall study context: Acute and convalescent COVID-19 samples came from the United States, Italy and Spain. In each case, the material was cDNA or gDNA derived from T cells, B-cell-depleted T cells, or PBMCs.

In the source study's methods: Counts of nucleated cells, estimated from reference gene primer amplification, were obtained. Clones were read by immunoSEQ multiplex PCR, and TCRdb kept only the in-frame ones, dropping some. V and J calls plus clone size are reproduced from that table; the DNA served to infer D and trimming. Seen here are a few hundred thousand clones, nearly 90% observed once, and the top ten hold 3.5% to 5%. With V trimmed by 5 bases and J by 4 bases, 8 bases remained unmatched. Looked up from germline, CDR1 is MNHEY and CDR2 is SMNVEV (reference sequence). This CDR3 contains 15 residues.

The chain uses TRBV27 and TRBJ2-5, with 9 bases lining up with TRBD1. The receptor comes from a woman aged 40 to 50 who had recovered from COVID-19. Specimen: peripheral blood. CDR3 nucleotides: TGTGCCAGCAGTCCCCAAGGGACAGGGCGAGAGACCCAGTACTTC. This gives the protein CASSPQGTGRETQYF.